The next 3 T cell receptor beta chains were all read from a single sample in a study of T cell repertoires in cytomegalovirus infection. TCRdb re-called the reads through MiXCR, storing one row per CDR3 protein. The data hold about 920,000 distinct CDR3 sequences, with roughly 31% observed a single time. The antigens these receptors bind are not known. The source was cultured CD8+ T cells from PBMCs, collected from culture after CMV antigen stimulation. The receptors come from a human donor in good health (CMV status not recorded). Some clones in this sample may be carry-over from other donors' samples.

In its sample, this clonotype was seen a few times. The CDR3, as DNA: TGTGCCAGTAGTATAGCCGGGGGGAACACTGAAGCTTTCTTT. It encodes CASSIAGGNTEAFF. The chain is built from TRBV19 and TRBJ1-1, with D perhaps matching TRBD1 (5 bases). CDR3 length: 14 amino acids. Germline V gene data show CDR1 as LNHDA and CDR2 as SQIVND (reference sequence). Trimming removed 1 base at V and 1 base at J, with 7 bases between.

This clonotype was found many times. The genes are TRBV7-6 and TRBJ2-3; the match to TRBD1 covers 8 bases. V lost 5 bases to trimming and J lost 2 bases; unmatched junction nucleotides: 9. The germline CDR1 and CDR2 sequences are SGHVS and FNYEAQ. CDR3 length: 16 residues. DNA of the CDR3: TGTGCCAGCAGCCCAGGGACAGGATGGTCCACAGATACGCAGTATTTT. The encoded protein is CASSPGTGWSTDTQYF.

This clonotype showed up just a few times. The chain links TRBV19 to TRBJ1-6, with D perhaps TRBD1 (6 bases). Germline loops: CDR1 LNHDA, CDR2 SQIVND (reference sequence). The CDR3 is made up of 14 amino acids. V lost 7 bases and J lost 7, with 14 bases in between. The CDR3: CASNPRGTNSPLHF. CDR3 bases: TGTGCCAGTAACCCCAGGGGCACCAATTCACCCCTCCACTTT.